This T cell receptor (beta chain) was sequenced in a study of tumor and adjacent non-tumor tissue in lung cancer. Study context: Stage I to III disease affected roughly ten men and 5 women aged about 30 to 85. On average, productive TCRbeta reads reached 4 million to 4.5 million per sample.

No cell sorting was done before RNA was extracted from the tissue. Germline CDR1 is SGHRS and CDR2 is YFSETQ. The CDR3 extends over 16 amino acids. Trimming shortened V by 4 bases and J by 1 base, and 18 bases separated the two germline ends. This clonotype was detected ten times or more. A modified ARM-PCR protocol with three rounds of nested PCR amplified TCRbeta. Each CDR3 protein gets one entry after TCRdb re-called the multiplex PCR reads with MiXCR. The sample shows approximately 70,000 distinct CDR3 sequences, around four fifths of them seen only once. The genes are TRBV5-1 and TRBJ2-7; D is perhaps TRBD1 or TRBD2 (5 bases each). The TCR comes from a man aged 60-69 years with non-small cell lung cancer. Material: lung tumor tissue. CDR3 sequence: CASSPTPGPQSYEQYF. The CDR3 coding sequence is TGCGCCAGCAGCCCCACCCCGGGGCCGCAATCCTACGAGCAGTACTTC. Filled out from reference TRBV5-1 and TRBJ2-7, the complete variable domain reads KAGVTQTPRYLIKTRGQQVTLSCSPISGHRSVSWYQQTPGQGLQFLFEYFSETQRNKGNFPGRFSGRQFSNSRSEMNVSTLELGDSALYLCASSPTPGPQSYEQYFGPGTRLTVT.